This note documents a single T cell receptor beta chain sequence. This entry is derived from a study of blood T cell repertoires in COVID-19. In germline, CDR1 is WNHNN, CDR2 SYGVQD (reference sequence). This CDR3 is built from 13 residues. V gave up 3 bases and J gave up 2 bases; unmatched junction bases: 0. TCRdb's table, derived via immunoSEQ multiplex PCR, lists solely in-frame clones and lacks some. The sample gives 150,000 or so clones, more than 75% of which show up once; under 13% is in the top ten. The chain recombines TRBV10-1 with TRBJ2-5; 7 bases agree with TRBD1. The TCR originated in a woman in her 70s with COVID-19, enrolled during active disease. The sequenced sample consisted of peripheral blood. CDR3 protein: CASSDRGQETQYF. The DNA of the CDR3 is TGCGCCAGCAGTGACAGGGGGCAAGAGACCCAGTACTTC.